The 23 T cell receptor beta chains listed next were all sequenced from one sample in a study of human T cells and chemical hapten exposure. Each CDR3 protein is one row after TCRdb ran MiXCR on the RACE reads. The sample has about 340,000 distinct CDR3 sequences, roughly 6.9% seen once. Time point of the sample: patch test 1, 2 weeks after DPC sensitization. The treatment denotes: therapeutic diphenylcyclopropenone sensitization with weekly scalp DPC. The source material was whole blood, sampled in connection with sensitization to the hapten diphenylcyclopropenone (DPC). The receptors derive from a woman in her late teens or twenties with alopecia areata. Some clones in this sample may be carry-over from other donors' samples.

V usage is TRBV5-1 and J usage is TRBJ1-4, with D maybe TRBD1 (5 bases). Trimming removed 4 bases from V and 5 bases from J, with 12 bases in between. The CDR3 consists of 14 residues. Germline CDR1 and CDR2: SGHRS and YFSETQ. The CDR3 spells CASSIGDSNEKLFF. CDR3 bases: TGCGCCAGCAGCATAGGGGATTCCAATGAAAAACTGTTTTTT.

This clonotype was seen at least ten times. The chain is built from TRBV10-2 and TRBJ2-5; 7 bases line up with TRBD1. The CDR3 runs 13 residues. The trim removed 8 bases at V and 4 bases at J, leaving 7 bases unmatched. Germline V gives CDR1 WSHSY, CDR2 SAAADI. The chain's CDR3 is CASDQNRGETQYF. The DNA of the CDR3 is TGCGCCAGCGATCAGAACAGGGGAGAGACCCAGTACTTC.

This clonotype was counted between two and nine times. The gene calls are TRBV3-1 and TRBJ2-3; 11 positions match TRBD1. With V trimmed by 6 bases and J by 5 bases, 7 bases remained unmatched. CDR1 is LGHDT, CDR2 YNNKEL, per germline (reference sequence). The CDR3 is 15 residues long. DNA for the CDR3: TGTGCCAGCAGACCCGGGACAGGGGGTCGAGATACGCAGTATTTT. Its protein product is CASRPGTGGRDTQYF.

This clonotype has more than one count but fewer than ten. This is likely a read error, given that the CDR3 carries no conserved phenylalanine or tryptophan at its end. The DNA is left out, because the CDR3 cannot be placed on it with certainty; the CDR3 is given as TCRdb lists it. This sequence joins TRBV20-1 and TRBJ2-7; TRBD1 is taken as the D call from the table, unchecked against the DNA. The CDR3 comprises 8 residues, both ends counted. The germline CDR1 and CDR2 sequences are DFQATT and SNEGSKA (reference sequence). The CDR3 protein is CSANNRGL.

The rearrangement joins TRBV4-3 to TRBJ1-1; D not certain. The V and J ends lost 0 bases and 6 bases respectively, with 14 bases between them. The germline gives CDR1 LGHNA, CDR2 YSLEER. The CDR3 runs 15 residues. The CDR3 bases are TGCGCCAGCAGCCAAGAGATAGGCAGGCTTCCTGAAGCTTTCTTT. Encoded protein: CASSQEIGRLPEAFF.

The chain combines TRBV7-2 with TRBJ2-1; 15 nucleotides match TRBD2. The germline V gene has CDR1 SGHTA and CDR2 FQGNSA. Unmatched junction bases numbered 5, after V lost 5 bases and J lost 9 bases. CDR3 length: 15 amino acids. The CDR3 DNA follows: TGTGCCAGCAGCCTGGGACTAGCGGGGGGTAGTGAGCAGTTCTTC. Translated: CASSLGLAGGSEQFF.

This clonotype was recorded at least ten times. The chain combines TRBV6-2 or TRBV6-3 with TRBJ2-3, with D tentatively TRBD1 or TRBD2 (7 bases each). CDR1 MNHEY and CDR2 SVGEGT come from the germline V gene. This CDR3 is 14 amino acids long. V shed 4 bases and J shed 9 bases, with 17 bases lying between them. In nucleotides, the CDR3 is TGTGCCAGCAGTTCGGGGACAGCGCGGGGGACGCAGTATTTT. Its translation: CASSSGTARGTQYF.

V gene TRBV9 combines with J gene TRBJ2-5, with D possibly TRBD2 on 5 matching bases. Germline CDR1 SGDLS, CDR2 YYNGEE. This CDR3 comprises 15 residues. V shed 0 bases and J shed 1 base, with 10 bases lying between them. The CDR3 coding sequence is TGTGCCAGCAGCGTAGGGGCTAGCTCCCAAGAGACCCAGTACTTC. The encoded protein is CASSVGASSQETQYF.

In its sample, this clonotype was seen many times. This chain uses TRBV7-2 with TRBJ2-7, with TRBD2 as a possible D gene (5 bases). Germline values: CDR1 SGHTA, CDR2 FQGNSA. Trimming stripped 5 bases from V and 3 bases from J, with 11 bases between. The CDR3 is 13 residues long. CDR3 loop: CASSINRDYEQYF. CDR3 DNA: TGTGCCAGCAGCATAAACCGGGACTACGAGCAGTACTTC. Complete variable domain (other parts from reference TRBV7-2 and TRBJ2-7): GAGVSQSPSNKVTEKGKDVELRCDPISGHTALYWYRQSLGQGLEFLIYFQGNSAPDKSGLPSDRFSAERTGGSVSTLTIQRTQQEDSAVYLCASSINRDYEQYFGPGTRLTVT.

The V gene is TRBV18, the J gene TRBJ2-7; D possibly matches TRBD1 or TRBD2 (5 bases each). The CDR3 is made up of 13 amino acids. V lost 3 bases to trimming and J lost 4 bases, with 10 bases between them. Germline CDR1 is KGHSH and CDR2 is LQKENI. The chain's CDR3 is CASSPAGSYEQYF. The CDR3 region has the DNA TGTGCCAGCTCACCGGCAGGGAGTTACGAGCAGTACTTC.

The chain is built from TRBV3-1 and TRBJ1-4, with D possibly matching TRBD1 (6 bases). The germline V and J ends were trimmed by 6 bases and 7 bases, with 15 bases remaining between them. CDR1 is LGHDT, CDR2 YNNKEL, per germline (reference sequence). This CDR3 contains 14 residues. The CDR3 region is CASSLQGSREKLFF. DNA for the CDR3: TGTGCCAGCAGTCTTCAGGGGTCTCGTGAAAAACTGTTTTTT. Filled out from reference TRBV3-1 and TRBJ1-4, the complete variable domain reads DTAVSQTPKYLVTQMGNDKSIKCEQNLGHDTMYWYKQDSKKFLKIMFSYNNKELIINETVPNRFSPKSPDKAHLNLHINSLELGDSAVYFCASSLQGSREKLFFGSGTQLSVL.

The chain joins TRBV3-1 to TRBJ1-5, with D hard to call. Germline V gene lookup returns CDR1 LGHDT and CDR2 YNNKEL (reference sequence). Deletions cut 0 bases from V and 6 bases from J, with 12 bases between. This CDR3 is 15 amino acids long. This chain's CDR3 is CASSQDPAYFQPQHF. The CDR3 bases are TGTGCCAGCAGCCAAGATCCGGCATATTTTCAGCCCCAGCATTTT.

This clonotype was observed a single time. The V and J genes are TRBV2 and TRBJ1-1; TRBD1 might be the D (5 bases). The CDR3 has 12 amino acids. Germline CDR1 and CDR2: SNHLY and FYNNEI. The V end was cut by 10 bases, the J end by 1 base, with 10 bases between. In DNA form, the CDR3 reads TGTGCCATATCAACAGGGAACACTGAAGCTTTCTTT. Translation: CAISTGNTEAFF.

The sample holds a few counts of this clonotype. V usage is TRBV7-9 and J usage is TRBJ2-7; D is unclear. V shed 1 base and J shed 2 bases, with 15 bases lying between them. The CDR3 has 16 amino acids. In germline, CDR1 is SEHNR, CDR2 FQNEAQ (reference sequence). CDR3 sequence reads: CASSLGSDPSTYEQYF. As DNA, the CDR3 is TGTGCCAGCAGCTTAGGCAGCGACCCATCTACCTACGAGCAGTACTTC.

In this sample, this clonotype turned up many times. V gene TRBV20-1 combines with J gene TRBJ1-1, with D maybe TRBD1 (5 bases). Germline values: CDR1 DFQATT, CDR2 SNEGSKA (reference sequence). This CDR3 has 11 amino acids. The V and J ends lost 6 bases and 14 bases respectively, with 19 bases between them. The CDR3 coding sequence is TGCAGTGCCAGTCTCCCTCCCGGGGCCTTCTTT. This encodes CSASLPPGAFF.

V is TRBV6-1 and J is TRBJ2-3; 15 bases agree with TRBD2. CDR3 length: 15 amino acids. The V and J ends lost 10 bases and 2 bases, in that order; junction bases with no gene match: 4. In germline, CDR1 is MNHNS, CDR2 SASEGT. The CDR3 DNA sequence: TGTGCCACCGGACTAGCGGGGGGGGTCACAGATACGCAGTATTTT. Translated, it gives CATGLAGGVTDTQYF.

The chain links TRBV28 to TRBJ1-2; D is unclear. The V end was cut by 10 bases, the J end by 4 bases, with 16 bases between. CDR1 MDHEN and CDR2 SYDVKM come from the germline V gene. This CDR3 region has 13 residues. The CDR3 DNA reads as TGTGCCACCTTTGACGCGTGGCGCTATGGCTACACCTTC. This translates into CATFDAWRYGYTF.

This clonotype appeared a few times. V is TRBV4-2 and J is TRBJ1-2; 7 positions match TRBD1. CDR3 length equals 16 residues. V was pared by 1 base and J by 7 bases, with 12 bases of the junction left unmatched. The germline gives CDR1 LGHNA, CDR2 YNFKEQ. The CDR3 loop is CASSQGEGALSTGYTF. CDR3 sequence (DNA): TGTGCCAGCAGCCAAGGGGAGGGGGCATTATCCACTGGCTACACCTTC.

This chain joins TRBV6-2 or TRBV6-3 and TRBJ2-1; either TRBD1 or TRBD2 may fit D (6 bases each). This CDR3 is built from 19 residues. Trimming stripped 4 bases from V and 0 bases from J, with 22 bases between. Germline CDR1 MNHEY, CDR2 SVGEGT. The CDR3 loop is CASSLRGGTDFSSYNEQFF. In nucleotides, the CDR3 is TGTGCCAGCAGTTTAAGAGGGGGGACGGATTTTAGCTCCTACAATGAGCAGTTCTTC.

At least ten counts were recorded for this clonotype. The rearrangement links TRBV5-1 to TRBJ2-1, with a tentative D call TRBD1 (6 bases). Germline CDR1 reads SGHRS; CDR2 reads YFSETQ. The V and J ends lost 4 bases and 9 bases respectively, with 23 bases between them. This CDR3 region has 16 residues. The CDR3 nucleotides are TGCGCCAGCAGCCTAGGGGGAACCGGGGCCGCAGTTGAGCAGTTCTTC. Translated: CASSLGGTGAAVEQFF.

The sample holds a few counts of this clonotype. This chain connects TRBV27 to TRBJ2-7; possibly TRBD2 for D (6 bases). This CDR3 spans 14 amino acids. Germline CDR1 is MNHEY and CDR2 is SMNVEV (reference sequence). Trimming removed 6 bases from V and 0 bases from J, with 12 bases in between. CDR3 residues: CASRPTGVSYEQYF. The CDR3 DNA follows: TGTGCCAGCAGACCCACGGGGGTCTCCTACGAGCAGTACTTC.

The chain couples TRBV2 to TRBJ1-1, with a possible D match to TRBD1 (5 bases). The CDR3 spans 14 residues. The germline V gene encodes CDR1 SNHLY and CDR2 FYNNEI. Trimming took 2 bases from V and 8 from J, leaving 15 bases between them. The CDR3 DNA follows: TGTGCCAGCAGTGAATCGGTCCAGGGATCCGAAGCTTTCTTT. Translating gives CASSESVQGSEAFF. Full variable domain (remainder filled in from reference TRBV2 and TRBJ1-1): EPEVTQTPSHQVTQMGQEVILRCVPISNHLYFYWYRQILGQKVEFLVSFYNNEISEKSEIFDDQFSVERPDGSNFTLKIRSTKLEDSAMYFCASSESVQGSEAFFGQGTRLTVV.

This rearrangement joins TRBV27 to TRBJ2-3; 7 bases are a match to TRBD2. The CDR3 is 15 amino acids. The V gene's germline CDR1 is MNHEY and CDR2 SMNVEV (reference sequence). With 5 bases clipped from V and 5 bases from J, the junction kept 10 bases outside the gene matches. DNA of the CDR3: TGTGCCAGCAGTCTAACCCCGGGGGGAATAGATACGCAGTATTTT. Its translation: CASSLTPGGIDTQYF.